This entry lists 3 T cell receptor beta chains sequenced from one sample in a study of tumor-infiltrating lymphocytes in primary liver carcinoma. Both RNA and DNA were isolated together from approximately 20-30 mg of bulk tissue that had not been sorted. TCR beta cDNA was prepared out of 450 to 500 ng total RNA by means of a constant-region primer. Slightly modified ARM-PCR with three nested multiplex PCR rounds yielded TCR beta libraries. PCR rounds one and two used TRBV1-TRBV30 forward primers with a C-beta reverse primer for about 11 cycles each. TCRdb recomputed calls from the multiplex PCR reads with MiXCR, one row per CDR3 protein. Here the sample spans 85,000 to 100,000 distinct CDR3 sequences, approximately 68% being singletons. Sequenced material: tumor-adjacent normal liver tissue. These receptors were taken from a man aged 35 to 55 with primary liver carcinoma and hepatitis B virus infection.

In the case of this clonotype: The final CDR3 position lacks the conserved phenylalanine or tryptophan, pointing to a likely read error. The chain combines TRBV7-8 with TRBJ2-1, with a tentative D call TRBD2 (6 bases). In germline, CDR1 is SGHVS, CDR2 FQNEAQ. The CDR3 sequence is 13 residues long. CDR3 in DNA: TGTACCAGCAGTCACCAAGGAGGGGCTGAGCAGTTCGTC. Residues: CTSSHQGGAEQFV.

This chain uses TRBV7-2 with TRBJ2-7; 10 bases fit TRBD1. The trim removed 5 bases at V and 5 bases at J, leaving 6 bases unmatched. This CDR3 contains 14 residues. The germline gives CDR1 SGHTA, CDR2 FQGNSA. The CDR3 region has the DNA TGTGCCAGCAGCCCGTCCGGGACAGGGGACGAGCAGTACTTC. This codes for CASSPSGTGDEQYF.

V and J are TRBV5-1 and TRBJ2-3; possibly TRBD1 for D (6 bases). CDR3 length: 15 residues. V lost 4 bases, J lost 3 bases, and 15 bases lay in between. The germline CDR1 and CDR2 sequences are SGHRS and YFSETQ. The DNA of the CDR3 is TGCGCCAGCAGCATGGGGGCAGGGCTGACAGATACGCAGTATTTT. Translated: CASSMGAGLTDTQYF.